The text below deals with one T cell receptor (beta chain). Trimming shortened V by 3 bases and J by 3 bases, and 18 bases separated the two germline ends. There are 16 residues in the CDR3. CDR1 and CDR2 from the germline V gene are MDHEN and SYDVKM. Every specimen provided about 0.9-11 million cryopreserved PBMC before DNA extraction took place. This sample is drawn from a study of long-term antiretroviral therapy in people with HIV. The libraries were made with immunoSEQ v3.0 at survey level. Generated by immunoSEQ multiplex PCR, the TCRdb table keeps only in-frame clones and is missing some. The data contain 20,000 to 25,000 clones, about 80% of them singletons.

The sequenced sample was unsorted PBMCs, obtained 0.3 years after starting antiretroviral therapy. This chain uses TRBV28 with TRBJ2-7; D is ambiguous. The TCR comes from a man between 45 and 60 years old with HIV. CDR3 sequence: CASSLMYLIPFYEQYF. The CDR3 DNA reads TGTGCCAGCAGTTTGATGTATTTAATCCCCTTCTACGAGCAGTACTTC.